The source of this T cell receptor (beta chain) is a study of identical twins. Study observations and caveats: An excess of low generation probability was shown by twin-shared out-of-frame alpha sequences. Twins' excess sharing was less marked for out-of-frame beta sequences.

Addition of a universal primer site occurred through template switching, and cDNA carried unique molecular identifiers. TCRdb re-derived calls from the 5' RACE reads in MiXCR, one entry per CDR3 protein. The top ten clones hold more than 5% of a sample with roughly 250,000 distinct CDR3 sequences, 7.5% of them seen once. The CDR3 is made up of 15 amino acids. The germline CDR1 and CDR2 sequences are SGHTA and FQGNSA. V was clipped by 1 base and J by 1 base, with 10 bases between them. Every one of the donors was a healthy Caucasian. In its sample, this clonotype was seen many times. Its antigen is currently unknown. The same data also went into a second study, on yellow fever vaccine responses in identical twins.

The chain has TRBV7-2 and TRBJ1-1, with a tentative D call TRBD1 (5 bases). This TCR was sampled from a woman between 18 and 29 years old in good health. The specimen sequenced was CD8+ T cells sorted from blood. CDR3 sequence reads: CASSLVGGGNTEAFF. Written as DNA, the CDR3 is TGTGCCAGCAGCTTAGTAGGTGGGGGGAACACTGAAGCTTTCTTT. Supplemented by reference TRBV7-2 and TRBJ1-1, the full variable domain reads GAGVSQSPSNKVTEKGKDVELRCDPISGHTALYWYRQSLGQGLEFLIYFQGNSAPDKSGLPSDRFSAERTGGSVSTLTIQRTQQEDSAVYLCASSLVGGGNTEAFFGQGTRLTVV.